This is a list of T cell receptor beta chains from one sample in a study of blood T cell repertoires in COVID-19. The assay was immunoSEQ multiplex PCR, and TCRdb's table has in-frame clones only and misses some. The table lists a few hundred thousand clones, about 90% of them singletons, with about 2.3% in the top ten. Sequencing input: peripheral blood. These receptors were collected from a man between 18 and 29 years old with active or convalescent COVID-19. The CDR3 runs from the conserved cysteine through the conserved F or W. The order of the fields is D gene, clone size, V gene, J gene, CDR3 DNA, CDR3 protein. The D gene is left open where the match is weak. Not all rows give a size; the values are once, few, many and, for expanded clones, a class.

NA,NA,TRBV6-6,TRBJ2-5,TGTGCCAGCAGCCCAGGGCACGAGACCCAGTACTTC,CASSPGHETQYF
NA,NA,TRBV12-3/TRBV12-4,TRBJ1-5,TGTGCCAGCAGCTCAGGGTTGTATCAGCCCCAGCATTTT,CASSSGLYQPQHF
TRBD1,NA,TRBV5-8,TRBJ1-3,TGTGCCAGCAGCTTGTACAGGGGGGACTCTGGAAACACCATATATTTT,CASSLYRGDSGNTIYF
NA,once,TRBV12-3/TRBV12-4,TRBJ2-7,TGTGCCAGCAGTTTAGGACAGATCTACGAGCAGTACTTC,CASSLGQIYEQYF
NA,NA,TRBV4-1,TRBJ1-2,TGCGCCAGCAGCCCCGTGGGGGGGCTTTATGGCTACACCTTC,CASSPVGGLYGYTF
NA,NA,TRBV20-1,TRBJ2-1,TGCAGTGCTAGTACGACTGGGAGAGGGAACTACAATGAGCAGTTCTTC,CSASTTGRGNYNEQFF
TRBD1,NA,TRBV19,TRBJ2-1,TGTGCCAGTAGGGACAGGGGAAGCTACAATGAGCAGTTCTTC,CASRDRGSYNEQFF
NA,NA,TRBV7-2,TRBJ1-2,TGTGCCAGCAGCTTAGCGCTGACAGAGTATGGCTACACCTTC,CASSLALTEYGYTF
TRBD1,NA,TRBV25-1,TRBJ1-2,TGTGCCAGCAGTGAAATCGGGACAGGGGGTGTTTCGAGGGGCTACACCTTC,CASSEIGTGGVSRGYTF
TRBD1,NA,TRBV10-3,TRBJ1-2,TGTGCCATCAGTGAGTCTTTGACAGGGGTTATTAGCTATGGCTACACCTTC,CAISESLTGVISYGYTF
TRBD2,NA,TRBV7-8,TRBJ2-5,TGTGCCAGCAGCCGACCGGGACTAGCGGCCTCGCAAGAGACCCAGTACTTC,CASSRPGLAASQETQYF
TRBD1,NA,TRBV12-3/TRBV12-4,TRBJ1-2,TGTGCCAGCAACCCAGACAGGGAGGATGGCTACACCTTC,CASNPDREDGYTF
NA,NA,TRBV5-1,TRBJ1-3,TGCGCCAGCAGCCCAGGGACACTGAGCTCTGGAAACACCATATATTTT,CASSPGTLSSGNTIYF
TRBD1,NA,TRBV2,TRBJ1-2,TGTGCCAGCAGTCTGGACAGGGCCGCGAGGGGCTACACCTTC,CASSLDRAARGYTF
NA,once,TRBV6-1,TRBJ1-4,TGTGCCAGCAGTGAACGCGGGAGGAGGGGTTCCGGGATGGGTGAAAAACTGTTTTTT,CASSERGRRGSGMGEKLFF
NA,once,TRBV19,TRBJ2-7,TGTGCCAGTAGTATCAAGGGCGGGCCCTACGAGCAGTACTTC,CASSIKGGPYEQYF
NA,once,TRBV28,TRBJ2-7,TGTGCCAGCAGTCTTATGGGCACGGCCCCCTACGAGCAGTACTTC,CASSLMGTAPYEQYF
TRBD2,NA,TRBV4-2,TRBJ2-7,TGTGCCAGCAGCCACCCTAGCGGCTACGAGCAGTACTTC,CASSHPSGYEQYF
TRBD1,NA,TRBV7-8,TRBJ2-1,TGTGCCAGCAGCTTAGTAACAGGGGGCTACAATGAGCAGTTCTTC,CASSLVTGGYNEQFF
TRBD2,NA,TRBV5-4,TRBJ2-5,TGTGCCAGCAGCTCGAGACTAGCGGGGGGAGGACGGGAGACCCAGTACTTC,CASSSRLAGGGRETQYF
TRBD1,NA,TRBV2,TRBJ1-6,TGTGCCAGCAGCACAGACAGGGTTAATTCACCCCTCCACTTT,CASSTDRVNSPLHF
TRBD1,NA,TRBV10-3,TRBJ1-1,TGTGCCATCAGTGAGTCGCAGGGGGCATCTGAAGCTTTCTTT,CAISESQGASEAFF
NA,few,TRBV28,TRBJ1-2,TGTGCCAGCAGTCCCCCAGGATTCGGTGGCTACACCTTC,CASSPPGFGGYTF
NA,NA,TRBV7-9,TRBJ1-1,TGTGCCAGCAGCTTAGCTTCAGGGGCTGAAGCTTTCTTT,CASSLASGAEAFF
NA,NA,TRBV19,TRBJ1-1,TGTGCCAGTAGCGTTATGCAGGGTAACACTGAAGCTTTCTTT,CASSVMQGNTEAFF
NA,NA,TRBV10-3,TRBJ2-7,TGTGCCATCAGTGAGTCTGGGGGAGGCGTTTACGAGCAGTACTTC,CAISESGGGVYEQYF
TRBD2,once,TRBV11-2,TRBJ2-7,TGTGCCAGCAGCTCCCCGTGGGGACTAGCTGCCGAGCAGTACTTC,CASSSPWGLAAEQYF
NA,NA,TRBV19,TRBJ1-4,TGTGCCAGTAGAGACACTTCGTTTAATGAAAAACTGTTTTTT,CASRDTSFNEKLFF
NA,NA,TRBV5-1,TRBJ2-1,TGCGCCAGCAGCGAGACTTCTAACTCCTACAATGAGCAGTTCTTC,CASSETSNSYNEQFF
TRBD2,NA,TRBV18,TRBJ2-2,TGTGCCAGCTCACCACGACTAGCGGGAGGGCCAAGGAACACCGGGGAGCTGTTTTTT,CASSPRLAGGPRNTGELFF
NA,NA,TRBV28,TRBJ1-5,TGTGCCAGCAGTTTCAGCGGGGCGTACAATCAGCCCCAGCATTTT,CASSFSGAYNQPQHF
NA,NA,TRBV6-2/TRBV6-3,TRBJ2-2,TGTGCCAGCAGCTGGACAGTGAACACCGGGGAGCTGTTTTTT,CASSWTVNTGELFF
TRBD1,NA,TRBV7-6,TRBJ2-3,TGTGCCAGCAGTTCAAGGGGGCGCCGTAGCACAGATACGCAGTATTTT,CASSSRGRRSTDTQYF
TRBD2,many,TRBV5-1,TRBJ2-7,TGCGCCAGCAGCTTTAGCGGGACCCTGGCAGACGAGCAGTACTTC,CASSFSGTLADEQYF
NA,NA,TRBV7-9,TRBJ1-1,TGTGCCAGCAGCCGTGAGGTCGCTGAAGCTTTCTTT,CASSREVAEAFF
NA,NA,TRBV6-9,TRBJ1-1,TGTGCAACCTTAAACAGGGCCACTGAAGCTTTCTTT,CATLNRATEAFF
NA,NA,TRBV7-2,TRBJ1-5,TGTGCCAGCAGTCAGGGGAGGGCCAGCAATCAGCCCCAGCATTTT,CASSQGRASNQPQHF
TRBD1,NA,TRBV9,TRBJ2-7,TGTGCCAGCACCCCGACAGGGGACTCCTACGAGCAGTACTTC,CASTPTGDSYEQYF
NA,NA,TRBV10-2,TRBJ2-4,TGCGCCAGCAGTGACCTACTTTCGGAAAACATTCAGTACTTC,CASSDLLSENIQYF
TRBD1,NA,TRBV5-4,TRBJ1-6,TGTGCCAGCAGCTGGACAGGGTTGAATTCACCCCTCCACTTT,CASSWTGLNSPLHF
TRBD1,NA,TRBV5-5,TRBJ2-7,TGTGCCAGCAGCTTCAGCGGACAGGGGGAATACTACGAGCAGTACTTC,CASSFSGQGEYYEQYF
NA,NA,TRBV6-6,TRBJ2-2,TGTGCCAGCAGTTACATGACAAGTGACACCGGGGAGCTGTTTTTT,CASSYMTSDTGELFF
TRBD1,NA,TRBV19,TRBJ2-7,TGTGCCAGCGCGTGGGGGACAGGGGTCTCCGAGCAGTACTTC,CASAWGTGVSEQYF
TRBD1,once,TRBV3-1/TRBV3-2,TRBJ2-5,TGTGCCAGCAGACCGAACAGGGGGCGCGGAGAGACCCAGTACTTC,CASRPNRGRGETQYF
TRBD1,NA,TRBV19,TRBJ1-2,TGTGCCTCCCGCTGGACAGGGGGCAACTATGGCTACACCTTC,CASRWTGGNYGYTF
NA,NA,TRBV12-5,TRBJ2-7,TGTGCTAGTGGTTTGGTACTAGGTCCCCAGGACTTC,CASGLVLGPQDF
TRBD1,NA,TRBV19,TRBJ2-1,TGTGCCAGTAGTATAGCGGCAGGGGGCTACAATGAGCAGTTCTTC,CASSIAAGGYNEQFF
TRBD2,NA,TRBV5-5,TRBJ2-7,TGTGCCAGCAGCTCGGGGACTAGCGGGGGCTACGAGCAGTACTTC,CASSSGTSGGYEQYF
TRBD2,NA,TRBV5-1,TRBJ2-3,TGCGCCAGCAGTAGTGGCGGGAGGGACACAGATACGCAGTATTTT,CASSSGGRDTDTQYF
NA,NA,TRBV27,TRBJ2-2,TGTGCCAGCATCGCCAGGGGCAAGGGCACCGGGGAGCTGTTTTTT,CASIARGKGTGELFF
NA,NA,TRBV10-2,TRBJ1-1,TGCGCCAGCAGTGCAGGGTTGAACACTGAAGCTTTCTTT,CASSAGLNTEAFF
NA,NA,TRBV6-5,TRBJ2-2,TGTGCCAGCAGTTTTGGCTCAAACACCGGGGAGCTGTTTTTT,CASSFGSNTGELFF
TRBD2,NA,TRBV27,TRBJ2-3,TGTGCCAGCAGTCCCACTCCCCGGGGGGGCAGCACAGATACGCAGTATTTT,CASSPTPRGGSTDTQYF